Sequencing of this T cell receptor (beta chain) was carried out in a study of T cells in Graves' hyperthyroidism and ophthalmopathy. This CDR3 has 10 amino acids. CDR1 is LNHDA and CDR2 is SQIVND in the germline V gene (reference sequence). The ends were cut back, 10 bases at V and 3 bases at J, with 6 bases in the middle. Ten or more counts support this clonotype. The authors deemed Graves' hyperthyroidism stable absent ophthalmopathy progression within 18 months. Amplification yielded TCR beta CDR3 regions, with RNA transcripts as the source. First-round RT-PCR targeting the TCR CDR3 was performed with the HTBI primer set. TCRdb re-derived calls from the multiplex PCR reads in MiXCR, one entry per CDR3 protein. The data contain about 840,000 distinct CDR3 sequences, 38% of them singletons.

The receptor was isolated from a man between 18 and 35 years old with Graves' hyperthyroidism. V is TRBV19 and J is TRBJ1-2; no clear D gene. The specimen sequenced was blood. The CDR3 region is CATGYYGYTF. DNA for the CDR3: TGTGCCACAGGATACTATGGCTACACCTTC.